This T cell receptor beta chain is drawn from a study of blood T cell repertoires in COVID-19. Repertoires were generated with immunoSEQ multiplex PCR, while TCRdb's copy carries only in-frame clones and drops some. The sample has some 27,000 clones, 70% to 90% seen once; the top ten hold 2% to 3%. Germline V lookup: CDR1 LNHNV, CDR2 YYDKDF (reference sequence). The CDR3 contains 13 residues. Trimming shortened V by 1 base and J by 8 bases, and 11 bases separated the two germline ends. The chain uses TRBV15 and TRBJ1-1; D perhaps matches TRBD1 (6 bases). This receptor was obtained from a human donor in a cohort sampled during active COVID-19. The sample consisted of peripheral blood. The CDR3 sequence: CATSRGPGEEAFF. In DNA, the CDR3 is TGTGCCACCAGCAGAGGGCCAGGGGAAGAAGCTTTCTTT.